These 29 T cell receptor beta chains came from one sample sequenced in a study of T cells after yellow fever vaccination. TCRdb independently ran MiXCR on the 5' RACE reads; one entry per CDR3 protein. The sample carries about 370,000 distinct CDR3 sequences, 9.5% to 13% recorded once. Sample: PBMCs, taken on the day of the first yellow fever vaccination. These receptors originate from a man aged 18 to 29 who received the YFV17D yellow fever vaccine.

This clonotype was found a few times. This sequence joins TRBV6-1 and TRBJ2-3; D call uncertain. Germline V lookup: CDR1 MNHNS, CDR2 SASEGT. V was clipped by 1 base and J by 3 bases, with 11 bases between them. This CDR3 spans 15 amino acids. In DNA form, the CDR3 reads TGTGCCAGCAGTGAAGGGGGTCCAAGTACAGATACGCAGTATTTT. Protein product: CASSEGGPSTDTQYF.

CDR3: CASSQGDGASYEQYF. In nucleotides, the CDR3 is TGCGCCAGCAGCCAAGGGGATGGCGCAAGCTACGAGCAGTACTTC. The chain uses TRBV4-3 and TRBJ2-7; D gene unclear. Deletions cut 1 base from V and 3 bases from J, with 13 bases between. Germline V CDR1 and CDR2: LGHNA, YSLEER. This CDR3 has 15 amino acids.

DNA for the CDR3: TGTGCCAGCACCCGCGGTAATTCACCCCTCCACTTT. Amino acids: CASTRGNSPLHF. V gene TRBV7-9 combines with J gene TRBJ1-6; D gene uncertain. This CDR3 has 12 amino acids. V lost 7 bases and J 6 bases, leaving 7 bases between the germline ends. Germline assignment: CDR1 SEHNR and CDR2 FQNEAQ (reference sequence).

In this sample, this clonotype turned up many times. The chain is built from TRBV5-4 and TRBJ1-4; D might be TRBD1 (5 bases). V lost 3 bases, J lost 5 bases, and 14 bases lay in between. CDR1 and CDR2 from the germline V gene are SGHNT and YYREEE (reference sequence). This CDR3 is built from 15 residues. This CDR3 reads CASSSRSRGNEKLFF. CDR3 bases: TGTGCCAGCAGCTCCCGGAGTAGGGGAAATGAAAAACTGTTTTTT.

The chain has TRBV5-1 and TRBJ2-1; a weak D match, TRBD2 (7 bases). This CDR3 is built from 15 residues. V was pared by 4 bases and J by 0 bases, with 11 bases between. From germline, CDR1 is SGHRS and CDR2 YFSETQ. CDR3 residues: CASSRGGGSYNEQFF. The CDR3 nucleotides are TGCGCCAGCAGCCGAGGGGGGGGCTCCTACAATGAGCAGTTCTTC. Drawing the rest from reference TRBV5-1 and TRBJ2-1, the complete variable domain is KAGVTQTPRYLIKTRGQQVTLSCSPISGHRSVSWYQQTPGQGLQFLFEYFSETQRNKGNFPGRFSGRQFSNSRSEMNVSTLELGDSALYLCASSRGGGSYNEQFFGPGTRLTVL.

This chain's CDR3 is CASSQPTAGSYNEQFF. The CDR3 DNA is TGCGCCAGCAGCCAGCCCACAGCTGGATCCTACAATGAGCAGTTCTTC. The rearrangement joins TRBV4-1 to TRBJ2-1; unclear D gene. The germline gives CDR1 MGHRA, CDR2 YSYEKL. Trimming shortened V by 3 bases and J by 1 base, and 13 bases separated the two germline ends. CDR3 length equals 16 residues.

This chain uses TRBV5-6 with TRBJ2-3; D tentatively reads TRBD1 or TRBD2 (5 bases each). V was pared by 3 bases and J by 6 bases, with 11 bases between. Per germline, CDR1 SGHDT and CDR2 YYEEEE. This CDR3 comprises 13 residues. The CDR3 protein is CASSYGTGDTQYF. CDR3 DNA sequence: TGTGCCAGCAGCTATGGGACCGGTGATACGCAGTATTTT.

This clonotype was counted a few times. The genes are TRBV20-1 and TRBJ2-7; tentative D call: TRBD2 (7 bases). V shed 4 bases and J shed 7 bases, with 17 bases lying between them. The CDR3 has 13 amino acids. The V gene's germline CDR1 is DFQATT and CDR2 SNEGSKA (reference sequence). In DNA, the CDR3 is TGCAGTGCTACTGGGGGGGGGGCCGGAGAGCAGTACTTC. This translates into CSATGGGAGEQYF.

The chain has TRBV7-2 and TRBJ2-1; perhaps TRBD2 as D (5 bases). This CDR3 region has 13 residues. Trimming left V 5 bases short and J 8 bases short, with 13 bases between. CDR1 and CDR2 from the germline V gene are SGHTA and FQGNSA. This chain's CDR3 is CASSTGLVHEQFF. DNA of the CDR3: TGTGCCAGCAGCACCGGACTCGTACATGAGCAGTTCTTC.

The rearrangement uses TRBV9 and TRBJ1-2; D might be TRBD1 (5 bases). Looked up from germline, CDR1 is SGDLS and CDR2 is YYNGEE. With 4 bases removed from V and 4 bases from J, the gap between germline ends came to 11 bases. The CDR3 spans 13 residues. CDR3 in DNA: TGTGCCAGCAGCACCGACAGCACCTATGGCTACACCTTC. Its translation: CASSTDSTYGYTF.

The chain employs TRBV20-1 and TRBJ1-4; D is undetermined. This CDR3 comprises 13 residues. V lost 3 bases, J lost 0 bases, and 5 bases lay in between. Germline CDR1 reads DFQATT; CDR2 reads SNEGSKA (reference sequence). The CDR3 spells CSASQPTNEKLFF. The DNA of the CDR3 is TGCAGTGCTAGCCAGCCAACTAATGAAAAACTGTTTTTT.

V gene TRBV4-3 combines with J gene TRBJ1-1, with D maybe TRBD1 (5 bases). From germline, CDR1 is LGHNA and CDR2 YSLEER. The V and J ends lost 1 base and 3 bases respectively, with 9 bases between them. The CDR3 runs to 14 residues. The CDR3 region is CASSQVLGDTEAFF. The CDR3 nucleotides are TGCGCCAGCAGCCAAGTCTTAGGGGACACTGAAGCTTTCTTT.

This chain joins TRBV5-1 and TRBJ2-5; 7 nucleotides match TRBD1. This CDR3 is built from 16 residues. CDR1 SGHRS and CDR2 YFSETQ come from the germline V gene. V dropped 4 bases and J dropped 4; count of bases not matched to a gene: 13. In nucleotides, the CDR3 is TGCGCCAGCAGCAAAGGGGACAGTATTGGAGCAGAGACCCAGTACTTC. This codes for CASSKGDSIGAETQYF.

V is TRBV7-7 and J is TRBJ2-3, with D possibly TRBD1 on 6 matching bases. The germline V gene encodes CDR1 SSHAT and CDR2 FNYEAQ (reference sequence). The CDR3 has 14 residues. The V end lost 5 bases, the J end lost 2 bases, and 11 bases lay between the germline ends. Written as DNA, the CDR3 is TGTGCCAGCAGCCCGCAGGGGTACACAGATACGCAGTATTTT. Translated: CASSPQGYTDTQYF.

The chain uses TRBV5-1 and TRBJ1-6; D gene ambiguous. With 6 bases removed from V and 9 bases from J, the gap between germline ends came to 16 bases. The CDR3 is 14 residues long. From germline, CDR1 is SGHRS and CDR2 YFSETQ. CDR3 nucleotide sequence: TGCGCCAGCACGGAGGGCGGAGGGAGTTCACCCCTCCACTTT. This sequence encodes CASTEGGGSSPLHF. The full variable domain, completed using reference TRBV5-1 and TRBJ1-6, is KAGVTQTPRYLIKTRGQQVTLSCSPISGHRSVSWYQQTPGQGLQFLFEYFSETQRNKGNFPGRFSGRQFSNSRSEMNVSTLELGDSALYLCASTEGGGSSPLHFGNGTRLTVT.

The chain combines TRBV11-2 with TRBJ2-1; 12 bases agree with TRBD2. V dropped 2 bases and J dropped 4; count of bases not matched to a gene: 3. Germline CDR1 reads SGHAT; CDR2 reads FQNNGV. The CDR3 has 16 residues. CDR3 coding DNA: TGTGCCAGCAGCTTACTAGCGGGGGGGATATACAATGAGCAGTTCTTC. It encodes CASSLLAGGIYNEQFF.

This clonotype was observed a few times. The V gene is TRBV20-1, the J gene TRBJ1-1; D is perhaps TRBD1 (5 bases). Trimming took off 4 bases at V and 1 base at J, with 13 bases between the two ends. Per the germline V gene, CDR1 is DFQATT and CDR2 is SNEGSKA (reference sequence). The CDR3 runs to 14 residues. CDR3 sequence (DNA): TGCAGTGCTATTCCGGGGGAAGCGAACACTGAAGCTTTCTTT. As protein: CSAIPGEANTEAFF.

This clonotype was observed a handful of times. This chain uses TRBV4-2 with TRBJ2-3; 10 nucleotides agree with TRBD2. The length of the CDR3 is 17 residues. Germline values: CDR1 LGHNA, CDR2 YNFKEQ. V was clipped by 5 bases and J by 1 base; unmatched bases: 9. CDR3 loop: CASSAWTSGGGTDTQYF. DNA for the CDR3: TGTGCCAGCAGCGCTTGGACTAGCGGTGGGGGCACAGATACGCAGTATTTT.

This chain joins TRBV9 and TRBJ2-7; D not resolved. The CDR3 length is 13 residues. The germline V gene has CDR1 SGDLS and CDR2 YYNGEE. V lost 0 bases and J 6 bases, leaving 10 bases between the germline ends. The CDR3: CASSVGGRAEQYF. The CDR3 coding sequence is TGTGCCAGCAGCGTAGGTGGAAGGGCCGAGCAGTACTTC.

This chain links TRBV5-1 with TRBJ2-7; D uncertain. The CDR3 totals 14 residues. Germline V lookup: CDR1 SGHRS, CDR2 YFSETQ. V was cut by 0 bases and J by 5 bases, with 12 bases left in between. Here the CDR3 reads CASSLGVVGHEQYV. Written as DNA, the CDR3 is TGCGCCAGCAGCTTGGGGGTCGTGGGCCACGAGCAGTACGTC.

DNA of the CDR3: TGCAGTGCTAGAGTCCCGGGTCCAGATACGCAGTATTTT. The encoded protein is CSARVPGPDTQYF. This chain links TRBV20-1 with TRBJ2-3, with no clear D. Looked up from germline, CDR1 is DFQATT and CDR2 is SNEGSKA (reference sequence). The length of the CDR3 is 13 residues. V was trimmed by 1 base and J by 4 bases, leaving 9 bases between them.

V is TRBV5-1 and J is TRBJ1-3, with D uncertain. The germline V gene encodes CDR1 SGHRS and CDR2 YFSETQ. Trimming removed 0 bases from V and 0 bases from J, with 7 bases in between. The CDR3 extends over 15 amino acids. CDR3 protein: CASSLAINSGNTIYF. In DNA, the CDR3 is TGCGCCAGCAGCTTGGCCATCAACTCTGGAAACACCATATATTTT.

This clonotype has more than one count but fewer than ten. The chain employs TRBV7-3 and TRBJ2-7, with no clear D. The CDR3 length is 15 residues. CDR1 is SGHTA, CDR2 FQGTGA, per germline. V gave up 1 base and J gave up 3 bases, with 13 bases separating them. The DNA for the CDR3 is TGTGCCAGCAGCTTAATGCCCCACAGAAACTACGAGCAGTACGTC. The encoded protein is CASSLMPHRNYEQYV.

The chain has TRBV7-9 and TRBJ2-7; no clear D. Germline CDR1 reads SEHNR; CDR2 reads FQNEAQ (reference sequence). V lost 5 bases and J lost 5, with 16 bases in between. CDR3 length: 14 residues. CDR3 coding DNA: TGTGCCAGCAGCCAGTGGGCATCCGACCACGAGCAGTACTTC. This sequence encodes CASSQWASDHEQYF.

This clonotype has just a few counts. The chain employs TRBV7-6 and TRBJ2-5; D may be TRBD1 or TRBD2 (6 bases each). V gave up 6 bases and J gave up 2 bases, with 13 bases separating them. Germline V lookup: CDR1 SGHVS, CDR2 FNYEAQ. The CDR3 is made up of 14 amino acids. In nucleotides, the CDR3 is TGTGCCAGCAGAAAAGGGGGGAGACAAGAGACCCAGTACTTC. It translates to CASRKGGRQETQYF.

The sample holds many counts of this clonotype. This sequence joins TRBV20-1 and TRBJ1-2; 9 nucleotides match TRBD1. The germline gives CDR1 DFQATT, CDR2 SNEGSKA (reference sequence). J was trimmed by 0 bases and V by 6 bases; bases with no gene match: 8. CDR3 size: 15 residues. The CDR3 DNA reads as TGCAGTGCCCCCACAGGGGGCTCAGCTAACTATGGCTACACCTTC. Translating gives CSAPTGGSANYGYTF.

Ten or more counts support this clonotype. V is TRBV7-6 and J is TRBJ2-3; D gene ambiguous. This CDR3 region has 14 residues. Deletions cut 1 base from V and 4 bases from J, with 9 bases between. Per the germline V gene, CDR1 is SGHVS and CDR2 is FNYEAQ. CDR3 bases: TGTGCCAGCAGCTTAGACGCGACGGCAGATACGCAGTATTTT. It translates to CASSLDATADTQYF. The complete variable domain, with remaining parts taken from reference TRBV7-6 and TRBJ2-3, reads GAGVSQSPRYKVTKRGQDVALRCDPISGHVSLYWYRQALGQGPEFLTYFNYEAQQDKSGLPNDRFSAERPEGSISTLTIQRTEQRDSAMYRCASSLDATADTQYFGPGTRLTVL.

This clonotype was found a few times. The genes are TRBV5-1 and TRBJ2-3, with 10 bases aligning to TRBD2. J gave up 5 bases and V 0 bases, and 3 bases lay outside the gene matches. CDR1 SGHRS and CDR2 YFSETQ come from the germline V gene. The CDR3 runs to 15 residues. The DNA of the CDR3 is TGCGCCAGCAGCTTGGAGCGGGGGGGCCGAGATACGCAGTATTTT. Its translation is CASSLERGGRDTQYF.

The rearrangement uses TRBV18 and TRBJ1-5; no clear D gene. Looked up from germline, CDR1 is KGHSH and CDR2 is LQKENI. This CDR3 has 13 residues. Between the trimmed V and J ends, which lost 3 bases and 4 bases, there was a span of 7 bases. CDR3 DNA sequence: TGTGCCAGCTCACCCCTACAGAATCAGCCCCAGCATTTT. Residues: CASSPLQNQPQHF.